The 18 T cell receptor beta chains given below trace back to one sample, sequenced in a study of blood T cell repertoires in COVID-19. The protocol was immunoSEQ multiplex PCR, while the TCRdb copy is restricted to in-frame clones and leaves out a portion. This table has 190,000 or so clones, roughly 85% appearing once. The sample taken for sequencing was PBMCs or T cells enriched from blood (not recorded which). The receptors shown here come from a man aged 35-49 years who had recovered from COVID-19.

CDR3 in DNA: TGTGCCAGCAGCTGGGGACTAGCGGGCCGGACAGATACGCAGTATTTT. This encodes CASSWGLAGRTDTQYF. This chain connects TRBV5-6 to TRBJ2-3; 12 bases agree with TRBD2. Germline V gives CDR1 SGHDT, CDR2 YYEEEE. V trimming: 3 bases; J trimming: 3 bases; junction bases outside the gene matches: 5. The CDR3 totals 16 residues.

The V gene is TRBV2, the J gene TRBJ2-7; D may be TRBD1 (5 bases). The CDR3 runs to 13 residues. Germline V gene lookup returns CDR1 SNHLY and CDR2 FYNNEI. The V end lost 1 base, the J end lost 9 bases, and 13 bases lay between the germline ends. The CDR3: CASSEEVRVGQYF. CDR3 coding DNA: TGTGCCAGCAGTGAAGAGGTCAGGGTGGGGCAGTACTTC.

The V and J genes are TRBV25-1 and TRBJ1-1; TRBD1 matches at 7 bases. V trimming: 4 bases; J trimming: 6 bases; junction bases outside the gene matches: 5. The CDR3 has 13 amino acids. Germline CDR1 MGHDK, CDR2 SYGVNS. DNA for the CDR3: TGTGCCAGCAGTGGTGGGACAGCAGCTGAAGCTTTCTTT. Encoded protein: CASSGGTAAEAFF.

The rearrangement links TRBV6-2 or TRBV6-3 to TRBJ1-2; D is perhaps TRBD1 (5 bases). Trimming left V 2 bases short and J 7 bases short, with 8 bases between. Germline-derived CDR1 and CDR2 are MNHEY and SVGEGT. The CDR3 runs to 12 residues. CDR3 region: CASSYQTAGYTF. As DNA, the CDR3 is TGTGCCAGCAGTTACCAGACAGCTGGCTACACCTTC.

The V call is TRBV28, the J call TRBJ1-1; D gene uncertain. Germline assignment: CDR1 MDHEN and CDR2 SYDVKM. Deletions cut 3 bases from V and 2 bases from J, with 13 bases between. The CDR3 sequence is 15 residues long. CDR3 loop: CASSFRGDLNTEAFF. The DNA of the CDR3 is TGTGCCAGCAGTTTTCGGGGTGACCTAAACACTGAAGCTTTCTTT.

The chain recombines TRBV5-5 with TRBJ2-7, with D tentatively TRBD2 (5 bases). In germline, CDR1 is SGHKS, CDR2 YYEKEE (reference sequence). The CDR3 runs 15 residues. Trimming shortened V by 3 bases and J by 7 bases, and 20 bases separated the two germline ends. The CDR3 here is CASSSDRTVMGEQYF. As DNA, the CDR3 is TGTGCCAGCAGCTCGGACCGGACTGTCATGGGGGAGCAGTACTTC.

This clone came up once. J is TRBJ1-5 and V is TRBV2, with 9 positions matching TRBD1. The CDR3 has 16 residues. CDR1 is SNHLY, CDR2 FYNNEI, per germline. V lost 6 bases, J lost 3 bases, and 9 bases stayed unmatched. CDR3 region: CASRGGQGTTNQPQHF. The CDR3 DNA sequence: TGTGCCAGCAGGGGTGGACAGGGGACGACCAATCAGCCCCAGCATTTT.

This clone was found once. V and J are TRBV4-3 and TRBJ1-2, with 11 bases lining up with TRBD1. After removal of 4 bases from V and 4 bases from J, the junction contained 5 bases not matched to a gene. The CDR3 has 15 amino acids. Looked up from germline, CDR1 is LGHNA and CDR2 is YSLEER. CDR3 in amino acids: CASSRDRGGGYGYTF. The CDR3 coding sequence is TGCGCCAGCAGCCGGGACAGGGGGGGAGGCTATGGCTACACCTTC.

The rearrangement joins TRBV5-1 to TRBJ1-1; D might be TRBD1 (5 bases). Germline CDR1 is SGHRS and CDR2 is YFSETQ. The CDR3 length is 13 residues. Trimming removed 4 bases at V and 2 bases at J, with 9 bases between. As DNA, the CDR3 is TGCGCCAGCAGCCAGGGTTCAAACACTGAAGCTTTCTTT. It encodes CASSQGSNTEAFF.

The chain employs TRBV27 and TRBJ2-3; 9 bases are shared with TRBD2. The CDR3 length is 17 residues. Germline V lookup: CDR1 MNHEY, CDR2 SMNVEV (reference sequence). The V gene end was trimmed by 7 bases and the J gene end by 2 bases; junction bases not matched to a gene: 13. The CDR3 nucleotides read TGTGCCAGCAATATTGCCGGGGGACTAGCTACCACAGATACGCAGTATTTT. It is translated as CASNIAGGLATTDTQYF.

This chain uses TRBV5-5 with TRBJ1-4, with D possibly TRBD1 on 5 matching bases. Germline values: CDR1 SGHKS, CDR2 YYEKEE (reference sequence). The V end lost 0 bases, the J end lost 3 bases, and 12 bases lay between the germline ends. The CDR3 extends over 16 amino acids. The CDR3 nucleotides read TGTGCCAGCAGCTTGGAAGGGGCAGGGCCTAATGAAAAACTGTTTTTT. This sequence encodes CASSLEGAGPNEKLFF.

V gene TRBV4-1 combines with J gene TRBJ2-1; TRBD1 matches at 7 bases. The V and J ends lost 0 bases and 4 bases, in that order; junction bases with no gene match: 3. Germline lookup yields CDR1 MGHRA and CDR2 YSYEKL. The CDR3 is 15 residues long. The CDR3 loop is CASSQDRGQYNEQFF. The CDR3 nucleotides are TGCGCCAGCAGCCAAGATCGGGGACAGTACAATGAGCAGTTCTTC.

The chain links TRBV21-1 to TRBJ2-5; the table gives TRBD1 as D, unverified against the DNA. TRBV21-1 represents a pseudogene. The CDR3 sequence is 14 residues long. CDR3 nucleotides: TGTGCCAGCAGCAAAGACAGGAGATGTGAGACCCAGTACTTC. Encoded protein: CASSKDRRCETQYF.

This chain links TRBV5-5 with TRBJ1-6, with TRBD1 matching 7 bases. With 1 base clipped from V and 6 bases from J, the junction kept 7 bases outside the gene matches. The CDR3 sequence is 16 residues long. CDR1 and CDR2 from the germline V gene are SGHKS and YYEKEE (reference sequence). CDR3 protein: CASSLTSTGRNSPLHF. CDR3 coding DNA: TGTGCCAGCAGCTTGACTTCGACAGGGCGTAATTCACCCCTCCACTTT. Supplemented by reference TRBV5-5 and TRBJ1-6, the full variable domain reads DAGVTQSPTHLIKTRGQQVTLRCSPISGHKSVSWYQQVLGQGPQFIFQYYEKEERGRGNFPDRFSARQFPNYSSELNVNALLLGDSALYLCASSLTSTGRNSPLHFGNGTRLTVT.

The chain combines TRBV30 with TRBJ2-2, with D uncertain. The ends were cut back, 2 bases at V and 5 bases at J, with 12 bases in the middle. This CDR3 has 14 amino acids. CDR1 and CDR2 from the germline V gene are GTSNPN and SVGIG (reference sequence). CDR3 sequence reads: CAWSMLYRTGELFF. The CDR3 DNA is TGTGCCTGGAGTATGTTGTACCGGACCGGGGAGCTGTTTTTT.

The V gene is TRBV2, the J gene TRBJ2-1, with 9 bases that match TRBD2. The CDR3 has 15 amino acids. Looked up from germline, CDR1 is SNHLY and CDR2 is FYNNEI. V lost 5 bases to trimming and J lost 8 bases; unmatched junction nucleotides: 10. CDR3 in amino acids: CASSRLAGSRDEQFF. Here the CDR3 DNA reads TGTGCCAGCAGTCGTCTAGCGGGAAGTCGAGATGAGCAGTTCTTC. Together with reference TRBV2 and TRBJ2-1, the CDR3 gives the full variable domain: EPEVTQTPSHQVTQMGQEVILRCVPISNHLYFYWYRQILGQKVEFLVSFYNNEISEKSEIFDDQFSVERPDGSNFTLKIRSTKLEDSAMYFCASSRLAGSRDEQFFGPGTRLTVL.

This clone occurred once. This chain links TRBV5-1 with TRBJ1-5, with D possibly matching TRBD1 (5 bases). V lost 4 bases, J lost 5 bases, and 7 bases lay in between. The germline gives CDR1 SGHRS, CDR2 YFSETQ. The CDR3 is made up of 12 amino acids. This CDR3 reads CASSAGDQPQHF. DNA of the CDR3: TGCGCCAGCAGCGCGGGGGATCAGCCCCAGCATTTT.

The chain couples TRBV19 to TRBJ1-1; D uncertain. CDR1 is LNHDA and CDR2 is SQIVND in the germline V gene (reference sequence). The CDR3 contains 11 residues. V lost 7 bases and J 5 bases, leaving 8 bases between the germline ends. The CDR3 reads CASIRGTEAFF. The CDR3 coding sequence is TGTGCCAGTATCCGGGGTACTGAAGCTTTCTTT.